The rows below give T cell receptor beta chains drawn from one sample of a study of tumor T cells in aggressive B-cell lymphoma. Libraries were prepared by immunoSEQ multiplex PCR; TCRdb keeps only in-frame clonotypes and omits some of them. Of over 650 clones in the sample, roughly 78% were seen once. Input material: tumor tissue. The source is an adult with diffuse large B cell lymphoma. CDR3s include the opening cysteine and the closing phenylalanine or tryptophan. The D gene is left open where the match is weak. A row's size may be missing; if present it is once, few, many or a size class.

j_call	clone_size	d_call	v_call	cdr3_aa	cdr3_nt
TRBJ1-4	NA	NA	TRBV5-5	CASSLWAGAGEKLFF	TGTGCCAGCAGCTTGTGGGCAGGGGCCGGTGAAAAACTGTTTTTT
TRBJ2-1	NA	NA	TRBV19	CASSIDRNNEQFF	TGTGCCAGTAGTATAGATAGAAACAATGAGCAGTTCTTC
TRBJ2-5	NA	TRBD2	TRBV27	CASSLGLGWETQYF	TGTGCCAGCAGTTTGGGACTAGGATGGGAGACCCAGTACTTC
TRBJ1-5	NA	NA	TRBV9	CASSQNNQPQHF	TGTGCCAGCAGTCAGAACAATCAGCCCCAGCATTTT
TRBJ1-5	NA	TRBD1	TRBV19	CASSSFTGGWSNQPQHF	TGTGCCAGTAGTTCTTTTACAGGGGGCTGGAGCAATCAGCCCCAGCATTTT
TRBJ2-1	NA	NA	TRBV29-1	CSVEARANEQFF	TGCAGCGTTGAGGCCAGGGCTAATGAGCAGTTCTTC
TRBJ2-3	NA	TRBD2	TRBV9	CASSVAPSKRESQYF	TGTGCCAGCAGCGTAGCCCCCTCAAAGCGGGAGTCGCAGTATTTT
TRBJ2-7	NA	TRBD2	TRBV13	CASSLGLAGDFSYEQYF	TGTGCCAGCAGCTTGGGACTAGCGGGGGACTTCTCCTACGAGCAGTACTTC
TRBJ2-3	few	NA	TRBV29-1	CSVARGSDTQYF	TGCAGCGTTGCCCGGGGGTCAGATACGCAGTATTTT
TRBJ1-1	NA	NA	TRBV29-1	CSVWSGATEAFF	TGCAGCGTTTGGTCAGGGGCCACTGAAGCTTTCTTT
TRBJ2-7	NA	NA	TRBV19	CASSTFWDMGPYEQYF	TGTGCCAGTAGTACATTTTGGGACATGGGACCCTACGAGCAGTACTTC